The 24 T cell receptor beta chains given below trace back to one sample, sequenced in a study of response to subunit inactivated influenza vaccine (dated by TCRdb to between 2017 and 2018). The library came from RT-PCR. TCRdb names Illumina HiSeq 2500 as the instrument used. In TCRdb, the public reads were trimmed at Q25 with fastp and aligned with MiXCR, with productive beta chains retained. Each entry merges the rows of one CDR3 protein and shows their most common DNA and genes. The sample records 450,000 to 600,000 distinct CDR3 sequences, approximately 7.8% of which are singletons. The ten largest account for less than 15% of the sample. Sample: PBMCs from blood, taken approximately 25 months after vaccination. The receptor source for this set is a man between 50 and 70 years old who received an inactivated influenza vaccine. Donor details come from another sample of the same person, matched by shared clones.

The J gene is TRBJ2-6, the V gene TRBV5-1; D gene ambiguous. The CDR3 is 12 amino acids. Germline V gene lookup returns CDR1 SGHRS and CDR2 YFSETQ. Trimming removed 3 bases from V and 14 bases from J, with 12 bases in between. The CDR3 DNA sequence: TGCGCCAGCAGCTCGGATGTAGGATTCCTGACTTTC. Residues: CASSSDVGFLTF.

The chain uses TRBV7-2 and TRBJ2-5; D is possibly TRBD2 (5 bases). The germline V gene encodes CDR1 SGHTA and CDR2 FQGNSA. With 0 bases removed from V and 7 bases from J, the gap between germline ends came to 12 bases. The CDR3 totals 14 residues. The CDR3 loop is CASSLAHSGGTQYF. CDR3 nucleotide sequence: TGTGCCAGCAGCTTAGCGCACAGCGGCGGGACCCAGTACTTC.

This clonotype was seen more than once but under ten times. The chain has TRBV4-2 and TRBJ2-3; D remains ambiguous. Germline CDR1 is LGHNA and CDR2 is YNFKEQ. V was pared by 0 bases and J by 0 bases, with 10 bases between. This CDR3 contains 16 residues. Written as DNA, the CDR3 is TGTGCCAGCAGCCAAGATCTGGGTGCGAGCACAGATACGCAGTATTTT. This codes for CASSQDLGASTDTQYF.

In its sample, this clonotype was seen a few times. The J gene is TRBJ1-5, the V gene TRBV6-6, with D unclear. The V gene's germline CDR1 is MNHNY and CDR2 SVGAGI (reference sequence). This CDR3 comprises 13 residues. Trimming took 4 bases from V and 6 from J, leaving 10 bases between them. CDR3 sequence (DNA): TGTGCCAGCAGTTTACCCGGACGTCAGCCCCAGCATTTT. Its protein is CASSLPGRQPQHF.

This clonotype was observed a few times. The chain links TRBV19 to TRBJ2-7; 9 nucleotides match TRBD1. Per the germline V gene, CDR1 is LNHDA and CDR2 is SQIVND (reference sequence). J lost 4 bases, V lost 7 bases, and 11 bases had no gene match. The CDR3 contains 15 residues. CDR3 sequence: CASMRGQGLSYEQYF. Written as DNA, the CDR3 is TGTGCCAGTATGAGAGGACAGGGGTTGTCGTACGAGCAGTACTTC. The complete variable domain, with remaining parts taken from reference TRBV19 and TRBJ2-7, reads DGGITQSPKYLFRKEGQNVTLSCEQNLNHDAMYWYRQDPGQGLRLIYYSQIVNDFQKGDIAEGYSVSREKKESFPLTVTSAQKNPTAFYLCASMRGQGLSYEQYFGPGTRLTVT.

In this sample, this clonotype turned up many times. The rearrangement links TRBV6-5 to TRBJ2-2; D is ambiguous. The V gene's germline CDR1 is MNHEY and CDR2 SVGAGI. Deletions cut 3 bases from V and 5 bases from J, with 13 bases between. There are 15 residues in the CDR3. DNA of the CDR3: TGTGCCAGCAGTTATGGGGATCCCCAAACCGGGGAGCTGTTTTTT. This sequence encodes CASSYGDPQTGELFF.

Ten or more counts support this clonotype. This chain uses TRBV5-1 with TRBJ2-1, with D perhaps matching TRBD2 (5 bases). Germline V gives CDR1 SGHRS, CDR2 YFSETQ. The CDR3 length is 16 residues. V lost 3 bases, J lost 2 bases, and 15 bases lay in between. The CDR3: CASSSSVELAYNEQFF. The DNA of the CDR3 is TGCGCCAGCAGCTCGTCCGTGGAACTAGCCTACAATGAGCAGTTCTTC.

V usage is TRBV6-5 and J usage is TRBJ1-4, with 7 bases aligning to TRBD1. CDR1 and CDR2 from the germline V gene are MNHEY and SVGAGI. The CDR3 runs 12 residues. Trimming at V came to 6 bases and at J to 8 bases, leaving 3 bases not matched to a gene. Here the CDR3 reads CASRTGREKLFF. CDR3 sequence (DNA): TGTGCCAGCAGGACAGGGAGGGAAAAACTGTTTTTT.

This clonotype was detected only a few times. The chain recombines TRBV20-1 with TRBJ1-1, with a possible D match to TRBD1 (6 bases). The length of the CDR3 is 14 residues. Germline assignment: CDR1 DFQATT and CDR2 SNEGSKA (reference sequence). V was shortened by 1 base and J by 3 bases, with 12 bases between the two germline ends. The DNA for the CDR3 is TGCAGTGCTAGAGGGGACAAGGGGTACACTGAAGCTTTCTTT. Protein: CSARGDKGYTEAFF.

This clonotype was picked up many times. This chain links TRBV10-3 with TRBJ2-4; maybe TRBD1 (7 bases). The CDR3 extends over 18 amino acids. CDR1 and CDR2 from the germline V gene are ENHRY and SYGVKD. Trimming pared 3 bases from V and 3 bases from J, leaving 21 bases between. For the CDR3, the DNA is TGTGCCATCAGTGAAGGGGGCCCTTCGGACTATGGCAAAAACATTCAGTACTTC. Its protein is CAISEGGPSDYGKNIQYF.

The genes are TRBV4-3 and TRBJ1-2, with TRBD1 identical over 7 bases. The V and J ends lost 0 bases and 8 bases, in that order; junction bases with no gene match: 15. The CDR3 length is 17 residues. Germline CDR1 LGHNA, CDR2 YSLEER. CDR3 protein: CASSQDLRTGSEGGYTF. DNA for the CDR3: TGCGCCAGCAGCCAAGACCTGAGGACAGGCTCGGAGGGGGGCTACACCTTC.

This clonotype was seen repeatedly, ten times or more. The CDR3 coding sequence is TGCAGCGTTGAATGGCCCAATGGCAATGAGCAGTTCTTC. Translating it yields CSVEWPNGNEQFF. The chain employs TRBV29-1 and TRBJ2-1; no clear D. V was trimmed by 2 bases and J by 6 bases, leaving 11 bases between them. The CDR3 is made up of 13 amino acids. From germline, CDR1 is SQVTM and CDR2 ANQGSEA.

The rearrangement joins TRBV5-8 to TRBJ1-2; 8 bases align to TRBD1. CDR1 SGHTS and CDR2 YDEGEE come from the germline V gene. CDR3 size: 14 residues. The J segment lost 8 bases and the V segment lost 6 bases, leaving 12 bases of the junction unmatched. The CDR3: CASNLPGQVLGYTF. The CDR3 region has the DNA TGTGCCAGCAACTTACCGGGACAGGTGTTAGGCTACACCTTC. The complete variable domain, with remaining parts taken from reference TRBV5-8 and TRBJ1-2, reads EAGVTQSPTHLIKTRGQQATLRCSPISGHTSVYWYQQALGLGLQFLLWYDEGEERNRGNFPPRFSGRQFPNYSSELNVNALELEDSALYLCASNLPGQVLGYTFGSGTRLTVV.

With regard to this clonotype: This clone may be a read error of a much larger clone one base away. The V gene is TRBV12-3 or TRBV12-4, the J gene TRBJ2-1; D could derive from TRBD1 or TRBD2 (7 bases each). The V gene lost 6 bases and the J gene lost 12 bases, with 18 bases spanning the gap. This CDR3 is 13 amino acids long. CDR3 sequence: CASRQTGRDGQFF. CDR3 nucleotide sequence: TGTGCCAGCAGACAGACAGGGAGGGATGGGCAGTTCTTC.

This chain connects TRBV4-1 to TRBJ2-1, with 13 nucleotides matching TRBD2. The CDR3 spans 21 residues. With 0 bases clipped from V and 0 bases from J, the junction kept 11 bases outside the gene matches. CDR1 and CDR2 (germline): MGHRA, YSYEKL. The CDR3 protein is CASSQDMRLRLAGGSYNEQFF. The CDR3 coding sequence is TGCGCCAGCAGCCAAGATATGCGGTTGAGACTAGCGGGGGGCTCCTACAATGAGCAGTTCTTC.

This clonotype turned up a few times. The rearrangement uses TRBV2 and TRBJ2-7; unclear D gene. V was cut by 7 bases and J by 6 bases, with 10 bases left in between. CDR1 is SNHLY and CDR2 is FYNNEI in the germline V gene. The CDR3 contains 11 residues. The CDR3 DNA follows: TGTGCCAGCAATGGGTTTGGCGAGCAGTACTTC. Translated, it gives CASNGFGEQYF.

This clonotype appeared a few times. CDR3 amino acids: CSATSGTGLYNEQFF. The CDR3 DNA sequence: TGCAGTGCTACCTCCGGGACAGGGCTTTACAATGAGCAGTTCTTC. The chain links TRBV20-1 to TRBJ2-1; the match to TRBD1 covers 9 bases. The CDR3 is 15 residues long. With 4 bases clipped from V and 4 bases from J, the junction kept 8 bases outside the gene matches. Germline V CDR1 and CDR2: DFQATT, SNEGSKA (reference sequence).

The chain joins TRBV7-8 to TRBJ2-1; D gene uncertain. The germline V gene has CDR1 SGHVS and CDR2 FQNEAQ. The CDR3 is 16 amino acids. V dropped 5 bases and J dropped 0 bases, with 14 bases sitting between them. As DNA, the CDR3 is TGTGCCAGCAGCCAGAGGCGTTTTAGCTCCTACAATGAGCAGTTCTTC. Its protein product is CASSQRRFSSYNEQFF.

This clonotype was seen a handful of times. The chain uses TRBV7-8 and TRBJ1-2; 7 bases agree with TRBD1. Germline CDR1 SGHVS, CDR2 FQNEAQ. V lost 4 bases and J lost 8; bases outside the gene matches: 13. This CDR3 region has 15 residues. The CDR3 nucleotides are TGTGCCAGCAGCTGGAGGGACAGCCCGGGAGCAGGCTACACCTTC. Translated: CASSWRDSPGAGYTF.

The chain uses TRBV5-1 and TRBJ2-3, with TRBD2 matching 12 bases. Per the germline V gene, CDR1 is SGHRS and CDR2 is YFSETQ. V lost 3 bases, J lost 4 bases, and 15 bases stayed unmatched. There are 19 residues in the CDR3. CDR3 sequence (DNA): TGCGCCAGCAGCTCCGGGAGGACTAGCGGGAAGTCTGGATCAGATACGCAGTATTTT. Amino acids: CASSSGRTSGKSGSDTQYF. Complete variable domain (other parts from reference TRBV5-1 and TRBJ2-3): KAGVTQTPRYLIKTRGQQVTLSCSPISGHRSVSWYQQTPGQGLQFLFEYFSETQRNKGNFPGRFSGRQFSNSRSEMNVSTLELGDSALYLCASSSGRTSGKSGSDTQYFGPGTRLTVL.

This clonotype was counted many times. This rearrangement joins TRBV6-1 to TRBJ1-5; the D is unclear. The CDR3 is 13 residues long. CDR1 MNHNS and CDR2 SASEGT come from the germline V gene. Trimming cost V 6 bases and J 3 bases, with 9 bases left between them. The CDR3: CASSKGINQPQHF. CDR3 bases: TGTGCCAGCAGCAAGGGTATCAATCAGCCCCAGCATTTT.

The table lists this clonotype with a few counts. The rearrangement links TRBV3-1 to TRBJ1-4; D is unclear. CDR3 length: 13 amino acids. With 1 base removed from V and 6 bases from J, the gap between germline ends came to 6 bases. Per germline, CDR1 LGHDT and CDR2 YNNKEL (reference sequence). The CDR3 sequence is CASSQGPYEKLFF. In DNA, the CDR3 is TGTGCCAGCAGCCAAGGTCCATATGAAAAACTGTTTTTT.

This clonotype turned up a few times. This rearrangement joins TRBV11-2 to TRBJ2-1, with 8 bases matching TRBD2. Trimming took 0 bases from V and 10 from J; bases not matched to a gene: 11. The CDR3 has 16 residues. Per the germline V gene, CDR1 is SGHAT and CDR2 is FQNNGV. CDR3 DNA sequence: TGTGCCAGCAGCTTAGATAGGACAGCGGGAGTAAGCGAGCAGTTCTTC. This translates into CASSLDRTAGVSEQFF.

This sequence joins TRBV18 and TRBJ2-2; D not resolved. The CDR3 contains 16 residues. The germline V and J ends were trimmed by 6 bases and 4 bases, with 18 bases remaining between them. Germline CDR1 is KGHSH and CDR2 is LQKENI. The CDR3 DNA is TGTGCCAGCTCCCCTGAGAGTGGCCCGGGCACCGGGGAGCTGTTTTTT. This gives the protein CASSPESGPGTGELFF.